This paragraph covers one T cell receptor beta chain sequence. These data originate in a study of graft-versus-host responses after intestinal transplantation. Libraries were prepared by immunoSEQ multiplex PCR; TCRdb keeps only in-frame clonotypes and omits some of them. Here the sample spans several thousand clones, 25% to 40% being singletons. Per germline, CDR1 KGHSH and CDR2 LQKENI. Trimming cost V 3 bases and J 1 base, with 12 bases left between them. CDR3 length equals 15 residues. The rearrangement uses TRBV18 and TRBJ1-2, with unresolved D. The receptor's source is a human patient who received an intestinal transplant. The sample was alloreactive CD4+ T cells from a mixed lymphocyte reaction culture, taken before intestinal transplant. Subset defined: CFSE-low proliferating T cells sorted from roughly six-day pre-transplant mixed lymphocyte reaction (GvH or HvG direction). CDR3 amino acids: CASSPYTESNYGYTF. The CDR3 nucleotides read TGTGCCAGCTCACCCTACACAGAGAGTAACTATGGCTACACCTTC.